This T cell receptor (beta chain) originates from a study of T cell clones after liver transplantation. Sequencing was performed with immunoSEQ multiplex PCR; in TCRdb, only in-frame clones are kept and a portion is missing. The sample has 31,000 or so clones; approximately 96% are singletons. CD3+CD4+ and CD3+CD8+ cells were FACS-sorted from thawed unstimulated PBMCs. The source was CD8+ T cells from blood, collected 12 months after liver transplant. This receptor was identified in a human patient who received a liver transplant. These T cells may partly come from the graft donor.

CDR3 in amino acids: CSVEDRRGAFF. CDR3 nucleotide sequence: TGCAGCGTTGAAGATCGCAGGGGAGCTTTCTTT. The chain combines TRBV29-1 with TRBJ1-1, with TRBD1 as a possible D gene (6 bases). Trimming stripped 0 bases from V and 10 bases from J, with 9 bases between. Germline V lookup: CDR1 SQVTM, CDR2 ANQGSEA. CDR3 length equals 11 residues. Using reference TRBV29-1 and TRBJ1-1 for the parts outside the CDR3, the full variable domain is SAVISQKPSRDICQRGTSLTIQCQVDSQVTMMFWYRQQPGQSLTLIATANQGSEATYESGFVIDKFPISRPNLTFSTLTVSNMSPEDSSIYLCSVEDRRGAFFGQGTRLTVV.